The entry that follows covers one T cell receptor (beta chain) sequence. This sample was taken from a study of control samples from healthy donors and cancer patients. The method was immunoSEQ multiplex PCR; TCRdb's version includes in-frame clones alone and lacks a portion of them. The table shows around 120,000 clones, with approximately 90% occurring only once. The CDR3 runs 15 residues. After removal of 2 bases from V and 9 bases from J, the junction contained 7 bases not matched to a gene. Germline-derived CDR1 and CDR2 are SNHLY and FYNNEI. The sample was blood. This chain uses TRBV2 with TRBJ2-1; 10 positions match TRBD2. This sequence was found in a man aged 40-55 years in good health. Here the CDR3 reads CASSETSGGAGEQFF. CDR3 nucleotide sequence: TGTGCCAGCAGTGAAACCAGCGGGGGGGCAGGTGAGCAGTTCTTC.